The entry below describes one TCR beta chain. The antigen is not known. Measured with immunoSEQ multiplex PCR; TCRdb has only the in-frame clones, and not every one. The sample carries approximately 200,000 clones, 85% to 90% recorded once. Trimming left V 0 bases short and J 0 bases short, with 12 bases between. The germline V gene encodes CDR1 LGHNA and CDR2 YNFKEQ. The CDR3 runs to 16 residues. The sample is drawn from a study of cytomegalovirus exposure and HLA in healthy donors. General study points: Rare TCR sequences predominated, though certain public TCRs were found in many donors. Investigators reported 164 TCR beta chains as tied to cytomegalovirus.

The chain is built from TRBV4-2 and TRBJ2-7; the D gene is possibly TRBD2 (6 bases). Sequenced input: PBMCs. This clonotype was sampled from a woman aged 18 to 35 in good health and CMV-seronegative. This CDR3 is CASSQEPTGGSYEQYF. CDR3 bases: TGTGCCAGCAGCCAAGAGCCTACCGGGGGCTCCTACGAGCAGTACTTC.